This T cell receptor (beta chain) was recovered during a study of CD8 T cells in Susac syndrome. Study background: Among the sequenced Susac syndrome patients, more than five had active disease while 8 or 9 were in remission. Patients with Susac syndrome were therapy-naive, on corticosteroids, or on intravenous immunoglobulin alone at the time that blood was drawn.

This CDR3 is built from 17 residues. V gave up 0 bases and J gave up 5 bases, with 17 bases separating them. Germline loops: CDR1 WNHNN, CDR2 SYGVQD (reference sequence). Findings and caveats of the study: It was in TEMRA cells and active patients that Susac CD8+ clonal expansion peaked.

Comments on this clonotype: Antigen unknown.

Random hexamers primed reverse transcription of about 0.45 to 1 ug RNA. MiXCR, run by TCRdb on the immunoSEQ multiplex PCR reads, gives a single entry per CDR3 protein. The data show about 130,000 distinct CDR3 sequences, with roughly 94% seen just once and 0.18% held by the top ten. Material for sequencing was CD8+ T cells from PBMCs. This chain uses TRBV10-1 with TRBJ2-1, with D possibly being TRBD2 (6 bases). The TCR was taken from a human donor with Susac syndrome. This CDR3 reads CASSESHSSDGNNEQFF. The CDR3 DNA is TGCGCCAGCAGTGAGTCTCACTCTAGCGACGGCAACAATGAGCAGTTCTTC.